The present TCR beta chain was sequenced within a study of CD8 T cells in ankylosing spondylitis. General observations from the study: Past research had described some motif variants in reactive arthritis synovial fluid and blood. Ankylosing spondylitis blood appeared to carry a characteristic TCR beta motif of roughly 8 highly homologous variants. Disease-associated clonotypes exhibited CD8+ identity and were relatively infrequent in peripheral blood.

V gave up 0 bases and J gave up 3 bases, with 15 bases separating them. Per the germline V gene, CDR1 is MNHEY and CDR2 is SVGAGI. The CDR3 totals 18 residues. Making the TCR beta libraries involved quantitative 5'-RACE with molecular barcodes. TCRdb used MiXCR to reprocess the 5' RACE reads, holding one entry per CDR3 protein. Of under 950,000 distinct CDR3 sequences listed, roughly 19% are singletons. This clonotype has only a few counts. Antigen specificity is unknown. This rearrangement joins TRBV6-5 to TRBJ2-6, with D perhaps TRBD1 (5 bases). The TCR originated in a male donor with ankylosing spondylitis. Sequences were obtained from blood, either unsorted or a sorted T cell fraction (not recorded which). CDR3 coding DNA: TGTGCCAGCAGTTACTCGATGCAGGGTATTAGTGGGGCCAACGTCCTGACTTTC. Protein sequence: CASSYSMQGISGANVLTF.